The entry below describes one T cell receptor (beta chain). This entry is derived from a study of technical replicates of blood from several donors. The repertoire was sequenced with immunoSEQ multiplex PCR; TCRdb's copy has only in-frame clones and lacks some. This repertoire shows about 93,000 clones, around 95% found once; its top ten account for about 0.25%. V was clipped by 1 base and J by 8 bases; unmatched bases: 6. CDR1 and CDR2 (germline): SQVTM, ANQGSEA. CDR3 length: 14 amino acids. The TCR comes from a human donor in good health. Sequencing used T cells isolated from PBMCs. The chain has TRBV29-1 and TRBJ2-2; 8 nucleotides line up with TRBD1. CDR3 protein: CSVEGGQGGGELFF. The CDR3, as DNA: TGCAGCGTTGAAGGCGGACAGGGTGGGGGGGAGCTGTTTTTT.